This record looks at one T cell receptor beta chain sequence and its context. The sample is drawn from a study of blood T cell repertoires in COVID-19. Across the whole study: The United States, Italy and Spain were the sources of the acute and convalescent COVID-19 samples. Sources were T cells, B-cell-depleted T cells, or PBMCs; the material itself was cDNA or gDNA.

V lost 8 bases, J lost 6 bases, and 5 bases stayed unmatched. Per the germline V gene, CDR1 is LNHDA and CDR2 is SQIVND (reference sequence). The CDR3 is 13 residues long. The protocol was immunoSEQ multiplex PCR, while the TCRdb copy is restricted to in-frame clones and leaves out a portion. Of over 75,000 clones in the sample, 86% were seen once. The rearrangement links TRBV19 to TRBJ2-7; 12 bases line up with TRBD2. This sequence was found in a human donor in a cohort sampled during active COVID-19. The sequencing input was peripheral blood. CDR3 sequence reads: CASSSGRAGEQYF. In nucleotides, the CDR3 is TGTGCCAGTTCTAGCGGGAGGGCGGGCGAGCAGTACTTC.